These 20 T cell receptor beta chains were all obtained from the same sample, sequenced in a study of T-cell reconstitution after alpha-beta-depleted transplantation in children. Construction of the TCRbeta library involved unique molecular identifiers. In TCRdb, the PCR reads were re-called with MiXCR into one record per CDR3 protein. The sample has approximately 170,000 distinct CDR3 sequences, around 10% seen once; the top ten hold about 12%. Sequences were derived from PBMCs, sampled before TCRalphabeta/CD19-depleted stem cell transplant. The receptors stem from a boy aged 2 to 10 with acute myeloid leukemia, due to receive a stem cell transplant.

This clonotype has more than one count but fewer than ten. The rearrangement uses TRBV7-3 and TRBJ2-4; 9 bases line up with TRBD1. Germline CDR1 is SGHTA and CDR2 is FQGTGA. The V and J ends lost 3 bases and 11 bases, in that order; junction bases with no gene match: 8. There are 14 residues in the CDR3. The DNA for the CDR3 is TGTGCCAGCAGCTTGACGCCGGGACAGGGATTTCAGTACTTC. Translating it yields CASSLTPGQGFQYF.

This clonotype occurred many times. The CDR3: CASSLGDVSGANVLTF. CDR3 in DNA: TGTGCCAGCAGCTTGGGTGATGTCTCTGGGGCCAACGTCCTGACTTTC. The V call is TRBV28, the J call TRBJ2-6; D not resolved. Trimming stripped 6 bases from V and 0 bases from J, with 12 bases between. The CDR3 consists of 16 residues. The germline CDR1 and CDR2 sequences are MDHEN and SYDVKM.

This clonotype appeared many times. The chain is built from TRBV7-2 and TRBJ2-7, with unresolved D. This CDR3 is built from 16 residues. V dropped 1 base and J dropped 3 bases, with 16 bases sitting between them. The germline V gene encodes CDR1 SGHTA and CDR2 FQGNSA. The CDR3 sequence is CASSLDPQLRFYEQYF. CDR3 in DNA: TGTGCCAGCAGCTTAGACCCACAGCTCCGTTTCTACGAGCAGTACTTC.

The sample holds many counts of this clonotype. CDR3 in amino acids: CASRRRGRGYGYTF. The CDR3 DNA reads as TGTGCCAGCAGACGGCGGGGGAGGGGCTATGGCTACACCTTC. The chain combines TRBV5-6 with TRBJ1-2; D perhaps matches TRBD1 (5 bases). This CDR3 region has 14 residues. V lost 5 bases and J lost 4, with 15 bases in between. Germline values: CDR1 SGHDT, CDR2 YYEEEE.

There are many counts of this clonotype. The chain couples TRBV11-2 to TRBJ2-1; 10 bases map to TRBD2. CDR1 is SGHAT, CDR2 FQNNGV, per germline. V lost 1 base, J lost 7 bases, and 4 bases stayed unmatched. There are 15 residues in the CDR3. The CDR3: CASSLGVAGGNEQFF. In DNA form, the CDR3 reads TGTGCCAGCAGCTTAGGGGTAGCGGGGGGTAATGAGCAGTTCTTC.

This clonotype was found a few times. The CDR3 bases are TGCGCCAGCAGCCAAGTTAGCGAGGCCGGGGAGCTGTTTTTT. Protein sequence: CASSQVSEAGELFF. V usage is TRBV4-1 and J usage is TRBJ2-2; TRBD2 is a possible D gene (5 bases). CDR1 and CDR2 from the germline V gene are MGHRA and YSYEKL. CDR3 length equals 14 residues. Trimming removed 1 base from V and 6 bases from J, with 9 bases in between.

The J gene is TRBJ2-1, the V gene TRBV19; 11 bases map to TRBD2. V was pared by 5 bases and J by 4 bases, with 10 bases of the junction left unmatched. Germline values: CDR1 LNHDA, CDR2 SQIVND (reference sequence). This CDR3 comprises 17 residues. DNA for the CDR3: TGTGCCAGTAGTTTAAGCCAGGGACTAGCGGTTTACAATGAGCAGTTCTTC. Its protein product is CASSLSQGLAVYNEQFF. The full variable domain, with the rest looked up from reference TRBV19 and TRBJ2-1, is DGGITQSPKYLFRKEGQNVTLSCEQNLNHDAMYWYRQDPGQGLRLIYYSQIVNDFQKGDIAEGYSVSREKKESFPLTVTSAQKNPTAFYLCASSLSQGLAVYNEQFFGPGTRLTVL.

This clonotype appeared many times. The rearrangement uses TRBV20-1 and TRBJ1-6; possible D gene TRBD1, 5 bases. The germline V and J ends were trimmed by 0 bases and 5 bases, with 5 bases remaining between them. The CDR3 sequence is 13 residues long. The V gene's germline CDR1 is DFQATT and CDR2 SNEGSKA (reference sequence). CDR3 loop: CSAREDNNSPLHF. The CDR3 coding sequence is TGCAGTGCTAGAGAGGACAATAATTCACCCCTCCACTTT.

This clonotype was detected many times. The chain couples TRBV20-1 to TRBJ2-3; tentative D call: TRBD2 (7 bases). V was cut by 0 bases and J by 0 bases, with 16 bases left in between. The CDR3 loop spans 17 amino acids. The germline V gene encodes CDR1 DFQATT and CDR2 SNEGSKA (reference sequence). CDR3: CSAREWRGGTSTDTQYF. The CDR3 DNA reads TGCAGTGCTAGAGAATGGAGGGGGGGTACTAGCACAGATACGCAGTATTTT.

This clonotype was observed many times. V and J are TRBV6-5 and TRBJ2-2; D unclear. The V end lost 6 bases, the J end lost 5 bases, and 10 bases lay between the germline ends. In germline, CDR1 is MNHEY, CDR2 SVGAGI. CDR3 length: 13 residues. The CDR3 is CASRKGWTGELFF. CDR3 sequence (DNA): TGTGCCAGCAGAAAAGGATGGACCGGGGAGCTGTTTTTT.

This clonotype was seen repeatedly, ten times or more. The CDR3 sequence: CASIPGQGYTGELFF. In DNA form, the CDR3 reads TGCGCCAGCATCCCAGGACAGGGGTACACCGGGGAGCTGTTTTTT. V is TRBV5-1 and J is TRBJ2-2, with 9 bases identical to TRBD1. This CDR3 has 15 amino acids. CDR1 and CDR2 (germline): SGHRS, YFSETQ. Germline trimming cut 6 bases from V and 3 bases from J; bases unmatched to any gene: 6.

The chain uses TRBV10-1 and TRBJ2-3; D may correspond to TRBD1 or TRBD2 (5 bases each). This CDR3 comprises 14 residues. Germline CDR1 WNHNN, CDR2 SYGVQD (reference sequence). V shed 9 bases and J shed 5 bases, with 18 bases lying between them. CDR3 DNA: TGCGCCAGTGGGGGATCGATAAGCGGAGATACGCAGTATTTT. Residues: CASGGSISGDTQYF.

V gene TRBV3-1 combines with J gene TRBJ2-7; maybe TRBD2 (6 bases). The CDR3 is made up of 15 amino acids. CDR1 is LGHDT and CDR2 is YNNKEL in the germline V gene (reference sequence). Deletions cut 8 bases from V and 3 bases from J, with 20 bases between. The CDR3 sequence is CASCKGSGDYYEQYF. In DNA, the CDR3 is TGTGCCAGCTGCAAGGGGTCGGGAGACTACTACGAGCAGTACTTC.

The table lists this clonotype with many counts. The chain combines TRBV5-1 with TRBJ1-4, with D possibly TRBD1 on 6 matching bases. V gave up 5 bases and J gave up 0 bases, with 14 bases separating them. This CDR3 region has 16 residues. Germline CDR1 is SGHRS and CDR2 is YFSETQ. CDR3 nucleotides: TGCGCCAGCAGTCCCGGGACATATGCAACTAATGAAAAACTGTTTTTT. It is translated as CASSPGTYATNEKLFF.

This clonotype has at least ten counts. The chain is built from TRBV10-2 and TRBJ2-1; 11 nucleotides align to TRBD2. This CDR3 has 14 amino acids. Per the germline V gene, CDR1 is WSHSY and CDR2 is SAAADI. Germline trimming cut 10 bases from V and 10 bases from J; bases unmatched to any gene: 12. The DNA for the CDR3 is TGCGCCACCCAAGGGACTAGCGGACAACTAGAGCAGTTCTTC. Protein product: CATQGTSGQLEQFF.

This clonotype appeared many times. The chain links TRBV20-1 to TRBJ2-5; TRBD2 might be the D (5 bases). CDR1 is DFQATT, CDR2 SNEGSKA, per germline (reference sequence). V lost 0 bases and J 0 bases, leaving 20 bases between the germline ends. The CDR3 is 18 amino acids. CDR3: CSARDLVARALYQETQYF. CDR3 bases: TGCAGTGCTAGAGATTTAGTCGCGCGGGCGTTGTACCAAGAGACCCAGTACTTC.

This clonotype has a count of ten or more. One end of the junction does not line up with germline, which may come from a read error. This chain connects TRBV5-1 to TRBJ2-2; possible D gene TRBD2, 6 bases. This CDR3 has 15 amino acids. The germline gives CDR1 SGHRS, CDR2 YFSETQ. The DNA for the CDR3 is TGTGCCAGCAGCTTGACTAGTGTGAGCTCCAGGGAGCTGTTTTTT. The encoded protein is CASSLTSVSSRELFF.

A remark on this clonotype: A read error may explain this, as a much larger clone is one base away. The chain links TRBV12-3 or TRBV12-4 to TRBJ1-5; possibly TRBD1 for D (6 bases). Trimming cost V 7 bases and J 3 bases, with 16 bases left between them. This CDR3 is 15 amino acids long. The CDR3 spells CASNVFDRNNQPQHF. CDR3 DNA: TGTGCCAGCAATGTATTCGACAGGAACAATCAGCCCCAGCATTTT.

In its sample, this clonotype was seen many times. The rearrangement uses TRBV5-6 and TRBJ2-3, with a tentative D call TRBD2 (5 bases). This CDR3 contains 14 residues. Trimming stripped 0 bases from V and 3 bases from J, with 8 bases between. From germline, CDR1 is SGHDT and CDR2 YYEEEE. The CDR3 region is CASSLGPGTDTQYF. Here the CDR3 DNA reads TGTGCCAGCAGCTTGGGACCGGGGACAGATACGCAGTATTTT.

A single count supports this clonotype. A read error may produce the germline difference seen at one junction end. The chain employs TRBV5-1 and TRBJ1-1; TRBD1 matches at 10 bases. CDR1 and CDR2 from the germline V gene are SGHRS and YFSETQ. This CDR3 comprises 15 residues. CDR3 sequence reads: CASRLGTGEATEAFF. The CDR3 coding sequence is TGCGCCAGCAGATTGGGGACAGGGGAAGCCACTGAAGCTTTCTTT.